One and the same sample provided the 15 T cell receptor beta chains below, sequenced in a study of T cell repertoires in cytomegalovirus infection. MiXCR, run by TCRdb on the reads, gives a single entry per CDR3 protein. The table records 150,000 to 200,000 distinct CDR3 sequences, about 21% of them present only once. What was sequenced was PBMCs. These receptor sequences come from a human donor in good health (CMV status not recorded). Some clones in this sample may be carry-over from other donors' samples.

This clonotype was picked up a small number of times. This chain connects TRBV14 to TRBJ1-1; D unresolved. There are 14 residues in the CDR3. The V end was cut by 1 base, the J end by 0 bases, with 6 bases between. Germline lookup yields CDR1 SGHDN and CDR2 FVKESK. The CDR3 sequence: CASSQVSLNTEAFF. CDR3 bases: TGTGCCAGCAGCCAAGTGAGCTTGAACACTGAAGCTTTCTTT.

This clonotype was counted between two and nine times. The genes are TRBV11-2 and TRBJ1-4, with no clear D. The CDR3 loop spans 15 amino acids. V dropped 0 bases and J dropped 2 bases, with 7 bases sitting between them. CDR1 SGHAT and CDR2 FQNNGV come from the germline V gene. The CDR3 protein is CASSLDGTTNEKLFF. As DNA, the CDR3 is TGTGCCAGCAGCTTAGATGGTACGACTAATGAAAAACTGTTTTTT.

This clonotype appeared many times. This chain joins TRBV19 and TRBJ1-1; D uncertain. Looked up from germline, CDR1 is LNHDA and CDR2 is SQIVND (reference sequence). Trimming removed 0 bases from V and 7 bases from J, with 15 bases in between. The CDR3 covers 15 residues. CDR3 amino acids: CASSIEPSTRDEAFF. CDR3 in DNA: TGTGCCAGTAGTATAGAACCCAGTACGAGAGATGAAGCTTTCTTT.

This clonotype was seen at least ten times. The chain has TRBV7-2 and TRBJ2-3; D gene ambiguous. The CDR3 length is 16 residues. V gave up 2 bases and J gave up 1 base, with 13 bases separating them. CDR1 is SGHTA and CDR2 is FQGNSA in the germline V gene. The CDR3 bases are TGTGCCAGCAGCTTAAGTTTGTCCCCGGGCACAGATACGCAGTATTTT. Translating it yields CASSLSLSPGTDTQYF.

The V and J genes are TRBV9 and TRBJ1-2; the match to TRBD1 covers 7 bases. This CDR3 has 13 residues. V was pared by 7 bases and J by 2 bases, with 5 bases of the junction left unmatched. Germline values: CDR1 SGDLS, CDR2 YYNGEE. The CDR3 here is CASGGGGNYGYTF. Here the CDR3 DNA reads TGTGCCAGCGGCGGAGGGGGCAACTATGGCTACACCTTC.

The genes are TRBV2 and TRBJ1-2; D is uncertain. Germline assignment: CDR1 SNHLY and CDR2 FYNNEI. V gave up 5 bases and J gave up 4 bases, with 8 bases separating them. The CDR3 consists of 12 residues. CDR3 loop: CASSPGFYGYTF. The CDR3 region has the DNA TGTGCCAGCAGTCCAGGCTTCTATGGCTACACCTTC.

The V and J genes are TRBV7-6 and TRBJ1-4; 7 bases agree with TRBD1. The V gene end was trimmed by 1 base and the J gene end by 2 bases; junction bases not matched to a gene: 7. This CDR3 comprises 17 residues. Germline CDR1 and CDR2: SGHVS and FNYEAQ. This chain's CDR3 is CASSLGTTGTTNEKLFF. As DNA, the CDR3 is TGTGCCAGCAGCTTAGGGACGACAGGGACCACTAATGAAAAACTGTTTTTT.

This clonotype was found a few times. This sequence joins TRBV7-9 and TRBJ2-7; 8 bases line up with TRBD1. The CDR3 loop spans 13 amino acids. CDR1 and CDR2 (germline): SEHNR, FQNEAQ (reference sequence). Trimming took 3 bases from V and 5 from J; bases not matched to a gene: 3. CDR3 DNA: TGTGCCAGCAGCTTTGACAGGGGCGACGAGCAGTACTTC. Protein sequence: CASSFDRGDEQYF.

Many counts were recorded for this clonotype. In DNA form, the CDR3 reads TGTGCCAGCGGAGTAGCGGGCACAGATACGCAGTATTTT. This codes for CASGVAGTDTQYF. The chain links TRBV7-2 to TRBJ2-3, with a possible D match to TRBD2 (6 bases). This CDR3 region has 13 residues. Looked up from germline, CDR1 is SGHTA and CDR2 is FQGNSA. Trimming took off 8 bases at V and 1 base at J, with 10 bases between the two ends.

The CDR3 loop reads CASSDRVDYGYTF. CDR3 sequence (DNA): TGCGCCAGCAGTGATCGGGTCGACTATGGCTACACCTTC. This chain joins TRBV10-1 and TRBJ1-2, with D hard to call. V was clipped by 3 bases and J by 3 bases, with 8 bases between them. The CDR3 has 13 residues. Per germline, CDR1 WNHNN and CDR2 SYGVQD (reference sequence).

In its sample, this clonotype was seen many times. The chain recombines TRBV20-1 with TRBJ1-4; TRBD1 matches at 9 bases. This CDR3 is built from 14 residues. Germline V gene data show CDR1 as DFQATT and CDR2 as SNEGSKA (reference sequence). V lost 6 bases and J lost 6; bases outside the gene matches: 8. DNA for the CDR3: TGCAGTGCCCCTGGACAGGGGAATGATGAAAAACTGTTTTTT. It yields the protein CSAPGQGNDEKLFF.

This clonotype turned up a few times. This chain joins TRBV7-9 and TRBJ2-7; D gene uncertain. The CDR3 runs to 12 residues. Germline V CDR1 and CDR2: SEHNR, FQNEAQ (reference sequence). V was pared by 3 bases and J by 4 bases, with 7 bases between. The CDR3 nucleotides read TGTGCCAGCAGCTTTGGGGTGTACGAGCAGTACTTC. Protein product: CASSFGVYEQYF.

This clonotype was recorded a few times. The chain couples TRBV6-6 to TRBJ2-3; the D is unclear. Between the trimmed V and J ends, which lost 0 bases and 0 bases, there was a span of 10 bases. CDR1 is MNHNY and CDR2 is SVGAGI in the germline V gene (reference sequence). This CDR3 contains 16 residues. In DNA form, the CDR3 reads TGTGCCAGCAGTTACTCGAAGGCGGCAAGCACAGATACGCAGTATTTT. It yields the protein CASSYSKAASTDTQYF.

This clonotype showed up just a few times. The V and J genes are TRBV19 and TRBJ2-1, with a tentative D call TRBD1 (8 bases). V was cut by 8 bases and J by 0 bases, with 23 bases left in between. Germline values: CDR1 LNHDA, CDR2 SQIVND (reference sequence). This CDR3 is built from 18 residues. CDR3 protein: CASSGGQVLPSSYNEQFF. The CDR3 region has the DNA TGTGCCAGTTCGGGGGGACAGGTACTACCGAGCTCCTACAATGAGCAGTTCTTC.

This clonotype was seen only a few times. CDR3 coding DNA: TGTGCCAGCAGCGACCCAAGCTATGGCTACACCTTC. This encodes CASSDPSYGYTF. The J gene is TRBJ1-2, the V gene TRBV7-6; no clear D. This CDR3 has 12 amino acids. Trimming shortened V by 5 bases and J by 4 bases, and 8 bases separated the two germline ends. CDR1 is SGHVS and CDR2 is FNYEAQ in the germline V gene.